This is a list of T cell receptor beta chains from one sample in a study of blood T cell repertoires in COVID-19. Sequenced by immunoSEQ multiplex PCR; TCRdb stores in-frame clones only, minus some. The sample has under 450,000 clones, 65% to 90% seen once; the top ten hold 7.1%. Sequences were obtained from peripheral blood. Source of these receptors: a woman aged 55-69 years with COVID-19, enrolled during active disease. CDR3s include the opening cysteine and the closing phenylalanine or tryptophan. Fields, in order: V gene, J gene, CDR3 protein.

v_call: TRBV7-9
j_call: TRBJ1-4
cdr3_aa: CASSLGSGGSEKLFF

v_call: TRBV27
j_call: TRBJ2-7
cdr3_aa: CASKRGGLSYEQYF

v_call: TRBV5-1
j_call: TRBJ2-1
cdr3_aa: CASSLVLGLALNNEQFF

v_call: TRBV5-1
j_call: TRBJ2-5
cdr3_aa: CASTFGAGIAETQYF

v_call: TRBV19
j_call: TRBJ2-3
cdr3_aa: CASSILAGGYSTDTQYF

v_call: TRBV7-2
j_call: TRBJ2-3
cdr3_aa: CASSFPGGANTQYF

v_call: TRBV5-4
j_call: TRBJ1-1
cdr3_aa: CASSLDRGHRNTEAFF

v_call: TRBV25-1
j_call: TRBJ2-5
cdr3_aa: CASSEFGFGGRETQYF

v_call: TRBV29-1
j_call: TRBJ2-6
cdr3_aa: CSVKGAWSTGANVLTF

v_call: TRBV5-1
j_call: TRBJ2-1
cdr3_aa: CASSLELADNEQFF

v_call: TRBV13
j_call: TRBJ2-7
cdr3_aa: CASTTRGASYEQYF

v_call: TRBV27
j_call: TRBJ1-4
cdr3_aa: CASSLFKDRDNEKLFF

v_call: TRBV19
j_call: TRBJ2-1
cdr3_aa: CASTRRGSSYNEQFF

v_call: TRBV9
j_call: TRBJ1-2
cdr3_aa: CASSVGVERDRDHGYTF

v_call: TRBV9
j_call: TRBJ2-5
cdr3_aa: CASSATWGEETQYF

v_call: TRBV11-3
j_call: TRBJ2-1
cdr3_aa: CASQGLGREQFF

v_call: TRBV6-1
j_call: TRBJ2-3
cdr3_aa: CASSGGVGRITDTQYF

v_call: TRBV13
j_call: TRBJ2-3
cdr3_aa: CASSPPQYESTDTQYF

v_call: TRBV7-8
j_call: TRBJ1-2
cdr3_aa: CASSSAPGQRGYTF

v_call: TRBV11-2
j_call: TRBJ1-2
cdr3_aa: CASSFQGAYGYTF

v_call: TRBV24-1
j_call: TRBJ2-2
cdr3_aa: CATSDPRTDPPGGELFF

v_call: TRBV7-9
j_call: TRBJ1-2
cdr3_aa: CASSLGTSYGYTF

v_call: TRBV6-6
j_call: TRBJ2-7
cdr3_aa: CASSTGFYEQYF

v_call: TRBV9
j_call: TRBJ2-7
cdr3_aa: CASSVAFPSYEQYF

v_call: TRBV19
j_call: TRBJ2-3
cdr3_aa: CASSPPVGSGGGTDTQYF

v_call: TRBV5-1
j_call: TRBJ2-7
cdr3_aa: CASSYSGIRPYEQYF

v_call: TRBV2
j_call: TRBJ1-5
cdr3_aa: CASSEALRGGSQPQHF

v_call: TRBV2
j_call: TRBJ1-2
cdr3_aa: CASSEAYRGYGGYTF

v_call: TRBV7-2
j_call: TRBJ2-5
cdr3_aa: CASSPGGAGRTQYF

v_call: TRBV2
j_call: TRBJ2-6
cdr3_aa: CASSTGGSSGANVLTF

v_call: TRBV7-6
j_call: TRBJ1-5
cdr3_aa: CASSFGTGTDQPQHF

v_call: TRBV11-2
j_call: TRBJ2-1
cdr3_aa: CASSLELAAYNEQFF

v_call: TRBV4-2
j_call: TRBJ1-1
cdr3_aa: CASSQSQYEAFF

v_call: TRBV5-6
j_call: TRBJ2-4
cdr3_aa: CASNRKPGLGNIQYF

v_call: TRBV6-5
j_call: TRBJ2-7
cdr3_aa: CASSRVLAPDYEQYF

v_call: TRBV19
j_call: TRBJ2-1
cdr3_aa: CASSTWTGTGNEQFF

v_call: TRBV2
j_call: TRBJ2-2
cdr3_aa: CASRIQTGSPGAGELFF

v_call: TRBV2
j_call: TRBJ2-3
cdr3_aa: CARSSLAVTDTQYF

v_call: TRBV18
j_call: TRBJ1-1
cdr3_aa: CASSPIGTDEAFF

v_call: TRBV7-9
j_call: TRBJ1-1
cdr3_aa: CASSSRNMNTEAFF

v_call: TRBV2
j_call: TRBJ2-1
cdr3_aa: CASSETTRGGGEQFF

v_call: TRBV20-1
j_call: TRBJ2-7
cdr3_aa: CSARDSYEQYF

v_call: TRBV7-3
j_call: TRBJ2-1
cdr3_aa: CASSLITASSSYNEQFF

v_call: TRBV5-4
j_call: TRBJ1-2
cdr3_aa: CASSPPYGANYGYTF

v_call: TRBV9
j_call: TRBJ1-4
cdr3_aa: CASSVAGAAEKLFF

v_call: TRBV5-5
j_call: TRBJ1-4
cdr3_aa: CASSLGTDEKLFF

v_call: TRBV10-3
j_call: TRBJ1-3
cdr3_aa: CAISESRAGNTIYF